One and the same sample provided the 14 T cell receptor beta chains below, sequenced in a study of blood T cell repertoires in COVID-19. Repertoires were generated with immunoSEQ multiplex PCR, while TCRdb's copy carries only in-frame clones and drops some. Here the sample spans approximately 170,000 clones, roughly 85% being singletons. The sample was peripheral blood. The source is a man aged 45-65 years with active or convalescent COVID-19.

The chain links TRBV5-1 to TRBJ2-1, with 8 bases aligning to TRBD2. V dropped 2 bases and J dropped 4; count of bases not matched to a gene: 8. The length of the CDR3 is 16 residues. Germline values: CDR1 SGHRS, CDR2 YFSETQ. The CDR3 here is CASSFSGMSQYNEQFF. CDR3 sequence (DNA): TGCGCCAGCAGCTTTAGCGGGATGAGTCAATACAATGAGCAGTTCTTC.

The chain recombines TRBV7-2 with TRBJ1-5, with no clear D. V was pared by 5 bases and J by 2 bases, with 13 bases between. The CDR3 consists of 15 residues. The germline V gene has CDR1 SGHTA and CDR2 FQGNSA. The DNA of the CDR3 is TGTGCCAGCAGCCCCCACGGGGTTGGCAATCAGCCCCAGCATTTT. It codes for CASSPHGVGNQPQHF.

The rearrangement uses TRBV19 and TRBJ1-1, with D unresolved. This CDR3 contains 15 residues. Trimming shortened V by 9 bases and J by 3 bases, and 20 bases separated the two germline ends. CDR1 and CDR2 from the germline V gene are LNHDA and SQIVND (reference sequence). CDR3 in amino acids: CASTTVEGLDTEAFF. The CDR3 DNA is TGTGCCAGCACTACCGTGGAGGGTTTGGACACTGAAGCTTTCTTT. The whole variable domain, filled in from reference TRBV19 and TRBJ1-1, reads DGGITQSPKYLFRKEGQNVTLSCEQNLNHDAMYWYRQDPGQGLRLIYYSQIVNDFQKGDIAEGYSVSREKKESFPLTVTSAQKNPTAFYLCASTTVEGLDTEAFFGQGTRLTVV.

This clone was counted a few times. V usage is TRBV7-2 and J usage is TRBJ1-2; 7 nucleotides match TRBD1. This CDR3 comprises 14 residues. Germline CDR1 SGHTA, CDR2 FQGNSA. Losses at the gene ends were 1 base for V and 7 bases for J; bases not matched to a gene: 6. The CDR3 loop is CASSLEQGIGGYTF. Written as DNA, the CDR3 is TGTGCCAGCAGCTTAGAACAGGGGATTGGTGGCTACACCTTC. The entire variable domain, with the rest obtained from reference TRBV7-2 and TRBJ1-2, is as follows: GAGVSQSPSNKVTEKGKDVELRCDPISGHTALYWYRQSLGQGLEFLIYFQGNSAPDKSGLPSDRFSAERTGGSVSTLTIQRTQQEDSAVYLCASSLEQGIGGYTFGSGTRLTVV.

The chain has TRBV6-5 and TRBJ2-1; maybe TRBD2 (5 bases). This CDR3 spans 13 amino acids. Trimming left V 8 bases short and J 6 bases short, with 14 bases between. The germline V gene has CDR1 MNHEY and CDR2 SVGAGI. The CDR3: CASGSLITNEQFF. In DNA, the CDR3 is TGTGCCAGCGGGAGTTTGATCACCAATGAGCAGTTCTTC.

This clone appeared a few times. The chain employs TRBV3-1 (or the pseudogene TRBV3-2) and TRBJ2-5, with unresolved D. V shed 2 bases and J shed 5 bases, with 18 bases lying between them. CDR1 LGHDT and CDR2 YNNKEL come from the germline V gene (reference sequence). The CDR3 is made up of 16 amino acids. The CDR3 sequence: CASSQTLPIGSETQYF. The CDR3 nucleotides read TGTGCCAGCAGCCAAACCCTCCCGATTGGTAGTGAGACCCAGTACTTC.

V usage is TRBV11-3 and J usage is TRBJ1-5, with D unclear. Germline V gene sequence: CDR1 SGHNT, CDR2 YENEEA. V lost 0 bases and J 5 bases, leaving 14 bases between the germline ends. The CDR3 is made up of 16 amino acids. CDR3 amino acids: CASSLEAGRVDQPQHF. The CDR3 DNA reads TGTGCCAGCAGCTTAGAGGCGGGAAGGGTAGATCAGCCCCAGCATTTT.

V is TRBV4-2 and J is TRBJ1-2; D ambiguous. The V end was cut by 0 bases, the J end by 6 bases, with 20 bases between. Germline CDR1 reads LGHNA; CDR2 reads YNFKEQ. This CDR3 spans 17 amino acids. The DNA for the CDR3 is TGTGCCAGCAGCCAAGATCTGCTTCCTGAGGGAGGCGATGGCTACACCTTC. Its protein product is CASSQDLLPEGGDGYTF.

The genes are TRBV28 and TRBJ2-3, with 9 bases identical to TRBD2. This CDR3 has 16 amino acids. With 7 bases clipped from V and 0 bases from J, the junction kept 8 bases outside the gene matches. Per the germline V gene, CDR1 is MDHEN and CDR2 is SYDVKM. CDR3 sequence (DNA): TGTGCCAGCATTCCCGCGGGGGGGGTTAGCACAGATACGCAGTATTTT. Protein product: CASIPAGGVSTDTQYF.

The chain combines TRBV6-1 with TRBJ2-2; unclear D gene. Trimming removed 3 bases from V and 2 bases from J, with 10 bases in between. CDR1 is MNHNS, CDR2 SASEGT, per germline. The CDR3 covers 15 residues. This CDR3 reads CASSDLAPNTGELFF. The CDR3 DNA reads as TGTGCCAGCAGTGATTTGGCTCCTAACACCGGGGAGCTGTTTTTT.

The chain employs TRBV7-7 and TRBJ1-4, with TRBD1 as a possible D gene (6 bases). Germline V gives CDR1 SSHAT, CDR2 FNYEAQ (reference sequence). V dropped 7 bases and J dropped 7 bases, with 16 bases sitting between them. The CDR3 has 14 amino acids. The CDR3 reads CASTTGLAGEKLFF. The CDR3 DNA is TGTGCCAGCACGACAGGTCTGGCGGGTGAAAAACTGTTTTTT.

The V and J genes are TRBV19 and TRBJ2-3; 8 nucleotides agree with TRBD1. Germline V gene data show CDR1 as LNHDA and CDR2 as SQIVND (reference sequence). There are 13 residues in the CDR3. Trimming removed 8 bases from V and 6 bases from J; junction bases left unmatched: 7. In DNA, the CDR3 is TGTGCCAGTCGACAGGGGTTTCTCGATACGCAGTATTTT. Amino acid sequence: CASRQGFLDTQYF.

The chain has TRBV7-9 and TRBJ1-1; a weak D match, TRBD1 (6 bases). The CDR3 runs 14 residues. The V and J ends lost 5 bases and 1 base respectively, with 11 bases between them. Germline lookup yields CDR1 SEHNR and CDR2 FQNEAQ (reference sequence). The CDR3 protein is CASSAWTENTEAFF. The CDR3 coding sequence is TGTGCCAGCAGCGCCTGGACAGAGAACACTGAAGCTTTCTTT.

The CDR3 DNA reads as TGTGCCAGCAGCCGGACATCTTTAGAATCCCAGTACTTC. Translation gives CASSRTSLESQYF. This chain uses TRBV3-1 (or the pseudogene TRBV3-2) with TRBJ2-5, with D tentatively TRBD1 (5 bases). Trimming left V 4 bases short and J 9 bases short, with 15 bases between. CDR1 LGHDT and CDR2 YNNKEL come from the germline V gene (reference sequence). The CDR3 has 13 residues.